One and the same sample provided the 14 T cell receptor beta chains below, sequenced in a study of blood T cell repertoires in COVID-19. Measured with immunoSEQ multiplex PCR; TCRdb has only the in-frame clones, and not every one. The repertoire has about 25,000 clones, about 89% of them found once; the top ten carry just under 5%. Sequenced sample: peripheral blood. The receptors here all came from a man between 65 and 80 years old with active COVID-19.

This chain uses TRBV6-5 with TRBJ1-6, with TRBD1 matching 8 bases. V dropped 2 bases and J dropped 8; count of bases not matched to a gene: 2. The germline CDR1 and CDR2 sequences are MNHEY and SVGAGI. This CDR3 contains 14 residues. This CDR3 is CASSYQGAHSPLHF. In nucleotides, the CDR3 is TGTGCCAGCAGTTACCAGGGGGCACATTCACCCCTCCACTTT.

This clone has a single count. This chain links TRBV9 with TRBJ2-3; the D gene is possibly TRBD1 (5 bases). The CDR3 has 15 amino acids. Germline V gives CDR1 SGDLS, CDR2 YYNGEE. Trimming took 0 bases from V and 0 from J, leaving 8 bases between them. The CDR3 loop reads CASSVGGSSTDTQYF. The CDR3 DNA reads TGTGCCAGCAGCGTAGGGGGCTCTAGCACAGATACGCAGTATTTT.

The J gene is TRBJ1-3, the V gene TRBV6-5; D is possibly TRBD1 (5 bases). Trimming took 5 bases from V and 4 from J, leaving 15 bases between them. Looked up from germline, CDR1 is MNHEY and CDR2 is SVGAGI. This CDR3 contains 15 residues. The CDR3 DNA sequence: TGTGCCAGCAGTCGCGGGGCCCTTCAGGGAAACACCATATATTTT. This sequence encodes CASSRGALQGNTIYF.

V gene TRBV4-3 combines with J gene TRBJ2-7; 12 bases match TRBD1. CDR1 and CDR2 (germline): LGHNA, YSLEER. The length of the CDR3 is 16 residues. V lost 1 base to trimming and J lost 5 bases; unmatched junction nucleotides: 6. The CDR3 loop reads CASSQVGTGGNDEQYF. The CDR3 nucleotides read TGCGCCAGCAGCCAAGTCGGGACAGGGGGCAACGACGAGCAGTACTTC.

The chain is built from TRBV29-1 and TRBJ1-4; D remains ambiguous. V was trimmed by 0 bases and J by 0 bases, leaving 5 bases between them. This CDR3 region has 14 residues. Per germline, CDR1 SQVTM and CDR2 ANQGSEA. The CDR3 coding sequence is TGCAGCGTTGAAGATCCCGCAACTAATGAAAAACTGTTTTTT. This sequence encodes CSVEDPATNEKLFF.

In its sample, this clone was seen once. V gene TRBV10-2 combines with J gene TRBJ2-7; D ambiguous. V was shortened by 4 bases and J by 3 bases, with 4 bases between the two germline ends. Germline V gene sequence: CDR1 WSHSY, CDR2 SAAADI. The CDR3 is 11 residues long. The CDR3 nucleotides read TGCGCCAGCAGTGTAGTCTACGAGCAGTACTTC. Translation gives CASSVVYEQYF.

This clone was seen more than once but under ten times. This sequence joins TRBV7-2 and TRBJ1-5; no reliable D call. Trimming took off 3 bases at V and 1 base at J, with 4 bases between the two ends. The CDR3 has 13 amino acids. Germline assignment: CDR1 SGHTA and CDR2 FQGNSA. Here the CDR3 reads CASSLRSNQPQHF. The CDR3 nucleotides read TGTGCCAGCAGCTTGCGGAGCAATCAGCCCCAGCATTTT.

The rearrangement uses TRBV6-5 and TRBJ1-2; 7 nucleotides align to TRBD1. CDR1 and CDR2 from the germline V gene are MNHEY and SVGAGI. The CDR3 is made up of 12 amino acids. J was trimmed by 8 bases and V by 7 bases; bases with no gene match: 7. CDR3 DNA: TGTGCCAGCACCAGCCAGGGGGAAGGCTACACCTTC. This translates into CASTSQGEGYTF.

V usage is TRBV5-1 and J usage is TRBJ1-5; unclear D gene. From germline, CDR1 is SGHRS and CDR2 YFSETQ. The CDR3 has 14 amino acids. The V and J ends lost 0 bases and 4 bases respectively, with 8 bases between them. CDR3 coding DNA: TGCGCCAGCAGCTTGGGGGAGAGGAATCAGCCCCAGCATTTT. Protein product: CASSLGERNQPQHF. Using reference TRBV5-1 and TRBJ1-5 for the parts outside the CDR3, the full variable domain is KAGVTQTPRYLIKTRGQQVTLSCSPISGHRSVSWYQQTPGQGLQFLFEYFSETQRNKGNFPGRFSGRQFSNSRSEMNVSTLELGDSALYLCASSLGERNQPQHFGDGTRLSIL.

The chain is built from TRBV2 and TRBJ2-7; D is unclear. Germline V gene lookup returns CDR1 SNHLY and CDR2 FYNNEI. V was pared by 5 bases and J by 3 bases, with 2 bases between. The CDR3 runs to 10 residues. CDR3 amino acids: CASSLYEQYF. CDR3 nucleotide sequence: TGTGCCAGCAGTCTCTACGAGCAGTACTTC.

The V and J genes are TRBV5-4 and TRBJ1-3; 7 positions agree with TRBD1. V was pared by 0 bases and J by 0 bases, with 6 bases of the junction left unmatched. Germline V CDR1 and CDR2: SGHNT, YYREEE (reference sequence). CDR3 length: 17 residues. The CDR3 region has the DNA TGTGCCAGCAGCTTGGGGACAGGTCCCCTCTCTGGAAACACCATATATTTT. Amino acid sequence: CASSLGTGPLSGNTIYF.

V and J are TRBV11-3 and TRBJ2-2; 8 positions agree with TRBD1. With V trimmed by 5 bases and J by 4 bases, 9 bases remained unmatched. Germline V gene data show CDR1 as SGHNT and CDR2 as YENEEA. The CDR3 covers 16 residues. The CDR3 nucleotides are TGTGCCAGCAGCCCCCCTCGCGGGACAGGCACCGGGGAGCTGTTTTTT. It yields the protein CASSPPRGTGTGELFF.

Here the CDR3 DNA reads TGTGCCACCAGCAGAGATCTAGAGCTAGCGGGGGCCCCCCACAATGAGCAGTTCTTC. Residues: CATSRDLELAGAPHNEQFF. This rearrangement joins TRBV15 to TRBJ2-1; 10 bases line up with TRBD2. J gave up 5 bases and V 0 bases, and 13 bases lay outside the gene matches. The CDR3 is made up of 19 amino acids. Germline-derived CDR1 and CDR2 are LNHNV and YYDKDF (reference sequence).

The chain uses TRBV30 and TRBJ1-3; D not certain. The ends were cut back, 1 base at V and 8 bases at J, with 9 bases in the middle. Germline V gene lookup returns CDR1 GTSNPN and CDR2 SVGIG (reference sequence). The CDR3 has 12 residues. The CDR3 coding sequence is TGTGCCTGGAGTGGCAGCGGAGACACCATATATTTT. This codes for CAWSGSGDTIYF.